The following is a T cell receptor beta chain sequence with its context. The data derive from a study of T cell responses to AZD1222 COVID-19 vaccine. The CDR3 sequence is 14 residues long. Per germline, CDR1 LNHDA and CDR2 SQIVND (reference sequence). The V gene lost 3 bases and the J gene lost 2 bases, with 11 bases spanning the gap. TCRdb's copy holds only in-frame clones and misses some; the assay was immunoSEQ multiplex PCR. The profile shows about 66,000 clones, more than 75% of them singletons. The sequence was collected from an adult who received the MenACWY meningococcal vaccine as a control. The chain employs TRBV19 and TRBJ2-7; D uncertain. The specimen comprised peripheral blood, sampled 28 days after the second dose of the MenACWY control vaccine. In DNA form, the CDR3 reads TGTGCCAGTAGTATGTGGAGCCAACCCTACGAGCAGTACTTC. This translates into CASSMWSQPYEQYF.